Sequencing of this T cell receptor beta chain was carried out in a study of T cells in tumors after PD-1 blockade. Overall study context: A subset received ongoing vismodegib 150 mg daily alongside anti-PD-1 therapy. General study findings and limits: Only pre- versus post-treatment comparisons showed clonal replacement.

This clone occurred a few times. Its target is not known. The time point denotes: second of two pre-therapy site-matched biopsies about 2 months apart. Genomic DNA template from tumor biopsies or peripheral blood, about 616 ng to 6,500 ng input. Using immunoSEQ multiplex PCR, the repertoire was profiled, and TCRdb retains in-frame clones only, with some absent. This repertoire shows approximately 2,000 clones, approximately 74% found once; its top ten account for over 9.5%. The CDR3 totals 13 residues. Looked up from germline, CDR1 is MNHEY and CDR2 is SVGAGI. V lost 7 bases and J 10 bases, leaving 16 bases between the germline ends.

This receptor was obtained from a human donor with basal cell carcinoma. The sequences come from tumor tissue, collected before anti-PD-1 treatment. The chain couples TRBV6-5 to TRBJ1-4, with TRBD1 as a possible D gene (5 bases). Here the CDR3 reads CASKGPGYGKLFF. The CDR3, as DNA: TGTGCCAGCAAGGGGCCGGGATACGGAAAACTGTTTTTT.